The 21 T cell receptor beta chains in this list originate from one sample, sequenced in a study of shared clonotypes between healthy human individuals (dated by TCRdb to about 2020). CD8 naive samples were obtained by positive selection for CCR7 among CD45RO-negative cells, yielding a CD45RA+CCR7+ population from which TemRA cells were excluded. The library came from the immunoSEQ multiplex PCR assay. Held by TCRdb, this immuneACCESS table contains in-frame sequences only and omits some clones. Under half of the omission traces to an unresolved V gene where checked; the cause of the rest is unknown. This sample comprises about 2.2 million clones, about 94% of them detected only once. Of the sample, roughly 1.7% is held by the ten largest clones. Specimen: naive CD8+ T cells from PBMCs. The cell subset or site label of this sample denotes: CD45RA+CCR7+. The source of these receptors is a man between 18 and 29 years old in good health. Some clones in this sample may be carry-over from other donors' samples.

This clone showed up just once. The CDR3 region has the DNA TGTGCCAGCAGTCCGGGGACAGGCGTCTCCTACGAGCAGTACTTC. Encoded protein: CASSPGTGVSYEQYF. The chain carries TRBV27 and TRBJ2-7; 8 nucleotides agree with TRBD1. Unmatched junction bases numbered 6, after V lost 5 bases and J lost 0 bases. In germline, CDR1 is MNHEY, CDR2 SMNVEV (reference sequence). This CDR3 is built from 15 residues.

This chain joins TRBV7-9 and TRBJ2-4; 10 nucleotides agree with TRBD1. The germline CDR1 and CDR2 sequences are SEHNR and FQNEAQ (reference sequence). CDR3 length: 16 residues. V dropped 5 bases and J dropped 1; count of bases not matched to a gene: 5. CDR3 in amino acids: CASSVGTGDAKNIQYF. The CDR3, as DNA: TGTGCCAGCAGCGTTGGGACAGGGGACGCCAAAAACATTCAGTACTTC. Looking up the rest from reference TRBV7-9 and TRBJ2-4 gives the full variable domain: DTGVSQNPRHKITKRGQNVTFRCDPISEHNRLYWYRQTLGQGPEFLTYFQNEAQLEKSRLLSDRFSAERPKGSFSTLEIQRTEQGDSAMYLCASSVGTGDAKNIQYFGAGTRLSVL.

The gene calls are TRBV6-1 and TRBJ2-7, with unresolved D. Per the germline V gene, CDR1 is MNHNS and CDR2 is SASEGT. Trimming pared 2 bases from V and 0 bases from J, leaving 20 bases between. The CDR3 covers 18 residues. The CDR3, as DNA: TGTGCCAGCAGTGAATCGGCGTTGGGGATCTTCAGCTCCTACGAGCAGTACTTC. It translates to CASSESALGIFSSYEQYF.

The chain uses TRBV10-2 and TRBJ1-1; no clear D. V gave up 4 bases and J gave up 4 bases, with 16 bases separating them. CDR3 length equals 15 residues. CDR1 is WSHSY and CDR2 is SAAADI in the germline V gene. CDR3 amino acids: CASSGVLIRGTEAFF. The DNA of the CDR3 is TGCGCCAGCAGTGGTGTATTGATTAGAGGCACTGAAGCTTTCTTT.

The chain employs TRBV30 and TRBJ2-7, with TRBD1 matching over 10 bases. The CDR3 loop spans 14 amino acids. Germline lookup yields CDR1 GTSNPN and CDR2 SVGIG (reference sequence). Germline trimming cut 0 bases from V and 3 bases from J; bases unmatched to any gene: 2. Here the CDR3 reads CAWSVRTGGYEQYF. Written as DNA, the CDR3 is TGTGCCTGGAGTGTCCGGACAGGGGGCTACGAGCAGTACTTC. Variable domain in full (rest from reference TRBV30 and TRBJ2-7): SQTIHQWPATLVQPVGSPLSLECTVEGTSNPNLYWYRQAAGRGLQLLFYSVGIGQISSEVPQNLSASRPQDRQFILSSKKLLLSDSGFYLCAWSVRTGGYEQYFGPGTRLTVT.

The rearrangement joins TRBV4-1 to TRBJ2-5, with a possible D match to TRBD1 (5 bases). V was shortened by 1 base and J by 5 bases, with 11 bases between the two germline ends. The germline CDR1 and CDR2 sequences are MGHRA and YSYEKL. This CDR3 region has 14 residues. The CDR3 region has the DNA TGCGCCAGCAGCCAAGTCTCCAGGGTCGAGACCCAGTACTTC. Protein product: CASSQVSRVETQYF.

J is TRBJ1-5 and V is TRBV19, with D possibly TRBD1 on 5 matching bases. CDR1 and CDR2 from the germline V gene are LNHDA and SQIVND (reference sequence). V was pared by 4 bases and J by 7 bases, with 23 bases between. The CDR3 has 17 amino acids. The chain's CDR3 is CASSTDPDRLGGQPQHF. The CDR3 DNA sequence: TGTGCCAGTAGTACCGACCCGGACCGACTGGGGGGGCAGCCCCAGCATTTT. Full variable domain (remainder filled in from reference TRBV19 and TRBJ1-5): DGGITQSPKYLFRKEGQNVTLSCEQNLNHDAMYWYRQDPGQGLRLIYYSQIVNDFQKGDIAEGYSVSREKKESFPLTVTSAQKNPTAFYLCASSTDPDRLGGQPQHFGDGTRLSIL.

The J gene is TRBJ2-2, the V gene TRBV4-3; tentatively, D is TRBD1 (5 bases). The V end lost 1 base, the J end lost 5 bases, and 14 bases lay between the germline ends. The CDR3 contains 16 residues. Germline assignment: CDR1 LGHNA and CDR2 YSLEER. Here the CDR3 DNA reads TGCGCCAGCAGCCAAGCGTATCAGGGCGGAACCGGGGAGCTGTTTTTT. Protein: CASSQAYQGGTGELFF.

The J gene is TRBJ2-1, the V gene TRBV19, with D hard to call. Trimming shortened V by 4 bases and J by 0 bases, and 16 bases separated the two germline ends. Germline-derived CDR1 and CDR2 are LNHDA and SQIVND (reference sequence). This CDR3 has 17 amino acids. The CDR3, as DNA: TGTGCCAGTAGTAAACTGACGCTGCTGAGCTCCTACAATGAGCAGTTCTTC. Protein sequence: CASSKLTLLSSYNEQFF. The full variable domain, with the rest looked up from reference TRBV19 and TRBJ2-1, is DGGITQSPKYLFRKEGQNVTLSCEQNLNHDAMYWYRQDPGQGLRLIYYSQIVNDFQKGDIAEGYSVSREKKESFPLTVTSAQKNPTAFYLCASSKLTLLSSYNEQFFGPGTRLTVL.

The V and J genes are TRBV19 and TRBJ2-5; D is unresolved. The CDR3 totals 13 residues. The germline CDR1 and CDR2 sequences are LNHDA and SQIVND (reference sequence). Trimming cost V 7 bases and J 4 bases, with 13 bases left between them. The CDR3 sequence is CASTTDQRETQYF. CDR3 DNA: TGTGCCAGTACCACCGACCAGAGAGAGACCCAGTACTTC.

The chain combines TRBV29-1 with TRBJ2-2, with a possible D match to TRBD2 (5 bases). Germline V CDR1 and CDR2: SQVTM, ANQGSEA. CDR3 length equals 14 residues. Trimming cost V 4 bases and J 1 base, with 10 bases left between them. DNA of the CDR3: TGCAGCGTTGCTCGGGGTGGGAACACCGGGGAGCTGTTTTTT. This codes for CSVARGGNTGELFF.

V usage is TRBV7-2 and J usage is TRBJ2-5; 8 nucleotides align to TRBD2. This CDR3 contains 16 residues. CDR1 and CDR2 from the germline V gene are SGHTA and FQGNSA. Trimming took 5 bases from V and 5 from J; bases not matched to a gene: 13. CDR3 DNA: TGTGCCAGCAGCCGACGCCCGGGCGGGAGGAGCGAGACCCAGTACTTC. It specifies CASSRRPGGRSETQYF. Full variable domain (remainder filled in from reference TRBV7-2 and TRBJ2-5): GAGVSQSPSNKVTEKGKDVELRCDPISGHTALYWYRQSLGQGLEFLIYFQGNSAPDKSGLPSDRFSAERTGGSVSTLTIQRTQQEDSAVYLCASSRRPGGRSETQYFGPGTRLLVL.

The chain is built from TRBV6-4 and TRBJ1-1; 9 nucleotides match TRBD1. The V and J ends lost 0 bases and 3 bases, in that order; junction bases with no gene match: 8. The CDR3 totals 17 residues. Germline V lookup: CDR1 MRHNA, CDR2 SNTAGT. Here the CDR3 DNA reads TGTGCCAGCAGTGACTCGACAGGGGGGTATCGCGACACTGAAGCTTTCTTT. Protein: CASSDSTGGYRDTEAFF.

V gene TRBV12-2 combines with J gene TRBJ2-7; TRBD2 is the table's D call and was not checked against the DNA. TRBV12-2 is listed as a pseudogene. The CDR3 is made up of 17 amino acids. CDR3 residues: CASRLGGGLVFLYEQYF. The CDR3 bases are TGTGCAAGTCGCTTAGGCGGGGGGTTGGTATTTTTATACGAGCAGTACTTC.

V gene TRBV19 combines with J gene TRBJ2-3; D is tentatively TRBD1 or TRBD2 (5 bases each). CDR3 size: 14 residues. Germline CDR1 is LNHDA and CDR2 is SQIVND (reference sequence). Trimming stripped 5 bases from V and 4 bases from J, with 13 bases between. CDR3 nucleotides: TGTGCCAGTAGTCTGGGACCGGGTCCAGATACGCAGTATTTT. It is translated as CASSLGPGPDTQYF.

The CDR3 DNA is TGTGCCAGCTTAATGATAGGGCAGAACACTGAAGCTTTCTTT. Amino acids: CASLMIGQNTEAFF. The chain uses TRBV6-6 and TRBJ1-1; D ambiguous. The CDR3 has 14 residues. Germline V lookup: CDR1 MNHNY, CDR2 SVGAGI (reference sequence). Trimming removed 8 bases at V and 1 base at J, with 14 bases between.

V and J are TRBV10-3 and TRBJ2-1; 9 bases agree with TRBD2. Germline V CDR1 and CDR2: ENHRY, SYGVKD. V trimming: 6 bases; J trimming: 2 bases; junction bases outside the gene matches: 5. This CDR3 has 15 amino acids. This CDR3 is CAIRLAGEAYNEQFF. DNA of the CDR3: TGTGCCATCAGGTTAGCGGGAGAGGCCTACAATGAGCAGTTCTTC.

The J gene is TRBJ2-5, the V gene TRBV7-9; a possible D gene is TRBD1 (5 bases). The germline gives CDR1 SEHNR, CDR2 FQNEAQ (reference sequence). This CDR3 has 12 residues. Trimming took off 5 bases at V and 7 bases at J, with 11 bases between the two ends. The CDR3 reads CASSPGSWTQYF. CDR3 DNA: TGTGCCAGCAGCCCAGGGTCCTGGACCCAGTACTTC.

On this clone: Other DNA sequences in the sample encode the same CDR3. The chain employs TRBV27 and TRBJ2-2; D is unclear. This CDR3 spans 13 amino acids. Germline CDR1 MNHEY, CDR2 SMNVEV (reference sequence). Trimming pared 1 base from V and 5 bases from J, leaving 5 bases between. DNA of the CDR3: TGTGCCAGCAGTTTATTAGCTACCGGGGAGCTGTTTTTT. It translates to CASSLLATGELFF.

On this clone: The same CDR3 is also encoded by other DNA sequences in this sample. This sequence joins TRBV14 and TRBJ2-7; 9 bases agree with TRBD2. Germline CDR1 reads SGHDN; CDR2 reads FVKESK. This CDR3 comprises 15 residues. V shed 3 bases and J 2 bases; nucleotides not matched to a gene: 5. CDR3 amino acids: CASSQLAGTAYEQYF. CDR3 DNA sequence: TGTGCCAGCAGCCAGCTAGCGGGGACCGCCTACGAGCAGTACTTC.

J is TRBJ2-3 and V is TRBV7-3; 7 bases agree with TRBD2. Germline values: CDR1 SGHTA, CDR2 FQGTGA. V lost 9 bases and J lost 3; bases outside the gene matches: 6. CDR3 size: 13 residues. CDR3 coding DNA: TGTGCCAGGGCGGCGGGAGCAACAGATACGCAGTATTTT. Translation: CARAAGATDTQYF.